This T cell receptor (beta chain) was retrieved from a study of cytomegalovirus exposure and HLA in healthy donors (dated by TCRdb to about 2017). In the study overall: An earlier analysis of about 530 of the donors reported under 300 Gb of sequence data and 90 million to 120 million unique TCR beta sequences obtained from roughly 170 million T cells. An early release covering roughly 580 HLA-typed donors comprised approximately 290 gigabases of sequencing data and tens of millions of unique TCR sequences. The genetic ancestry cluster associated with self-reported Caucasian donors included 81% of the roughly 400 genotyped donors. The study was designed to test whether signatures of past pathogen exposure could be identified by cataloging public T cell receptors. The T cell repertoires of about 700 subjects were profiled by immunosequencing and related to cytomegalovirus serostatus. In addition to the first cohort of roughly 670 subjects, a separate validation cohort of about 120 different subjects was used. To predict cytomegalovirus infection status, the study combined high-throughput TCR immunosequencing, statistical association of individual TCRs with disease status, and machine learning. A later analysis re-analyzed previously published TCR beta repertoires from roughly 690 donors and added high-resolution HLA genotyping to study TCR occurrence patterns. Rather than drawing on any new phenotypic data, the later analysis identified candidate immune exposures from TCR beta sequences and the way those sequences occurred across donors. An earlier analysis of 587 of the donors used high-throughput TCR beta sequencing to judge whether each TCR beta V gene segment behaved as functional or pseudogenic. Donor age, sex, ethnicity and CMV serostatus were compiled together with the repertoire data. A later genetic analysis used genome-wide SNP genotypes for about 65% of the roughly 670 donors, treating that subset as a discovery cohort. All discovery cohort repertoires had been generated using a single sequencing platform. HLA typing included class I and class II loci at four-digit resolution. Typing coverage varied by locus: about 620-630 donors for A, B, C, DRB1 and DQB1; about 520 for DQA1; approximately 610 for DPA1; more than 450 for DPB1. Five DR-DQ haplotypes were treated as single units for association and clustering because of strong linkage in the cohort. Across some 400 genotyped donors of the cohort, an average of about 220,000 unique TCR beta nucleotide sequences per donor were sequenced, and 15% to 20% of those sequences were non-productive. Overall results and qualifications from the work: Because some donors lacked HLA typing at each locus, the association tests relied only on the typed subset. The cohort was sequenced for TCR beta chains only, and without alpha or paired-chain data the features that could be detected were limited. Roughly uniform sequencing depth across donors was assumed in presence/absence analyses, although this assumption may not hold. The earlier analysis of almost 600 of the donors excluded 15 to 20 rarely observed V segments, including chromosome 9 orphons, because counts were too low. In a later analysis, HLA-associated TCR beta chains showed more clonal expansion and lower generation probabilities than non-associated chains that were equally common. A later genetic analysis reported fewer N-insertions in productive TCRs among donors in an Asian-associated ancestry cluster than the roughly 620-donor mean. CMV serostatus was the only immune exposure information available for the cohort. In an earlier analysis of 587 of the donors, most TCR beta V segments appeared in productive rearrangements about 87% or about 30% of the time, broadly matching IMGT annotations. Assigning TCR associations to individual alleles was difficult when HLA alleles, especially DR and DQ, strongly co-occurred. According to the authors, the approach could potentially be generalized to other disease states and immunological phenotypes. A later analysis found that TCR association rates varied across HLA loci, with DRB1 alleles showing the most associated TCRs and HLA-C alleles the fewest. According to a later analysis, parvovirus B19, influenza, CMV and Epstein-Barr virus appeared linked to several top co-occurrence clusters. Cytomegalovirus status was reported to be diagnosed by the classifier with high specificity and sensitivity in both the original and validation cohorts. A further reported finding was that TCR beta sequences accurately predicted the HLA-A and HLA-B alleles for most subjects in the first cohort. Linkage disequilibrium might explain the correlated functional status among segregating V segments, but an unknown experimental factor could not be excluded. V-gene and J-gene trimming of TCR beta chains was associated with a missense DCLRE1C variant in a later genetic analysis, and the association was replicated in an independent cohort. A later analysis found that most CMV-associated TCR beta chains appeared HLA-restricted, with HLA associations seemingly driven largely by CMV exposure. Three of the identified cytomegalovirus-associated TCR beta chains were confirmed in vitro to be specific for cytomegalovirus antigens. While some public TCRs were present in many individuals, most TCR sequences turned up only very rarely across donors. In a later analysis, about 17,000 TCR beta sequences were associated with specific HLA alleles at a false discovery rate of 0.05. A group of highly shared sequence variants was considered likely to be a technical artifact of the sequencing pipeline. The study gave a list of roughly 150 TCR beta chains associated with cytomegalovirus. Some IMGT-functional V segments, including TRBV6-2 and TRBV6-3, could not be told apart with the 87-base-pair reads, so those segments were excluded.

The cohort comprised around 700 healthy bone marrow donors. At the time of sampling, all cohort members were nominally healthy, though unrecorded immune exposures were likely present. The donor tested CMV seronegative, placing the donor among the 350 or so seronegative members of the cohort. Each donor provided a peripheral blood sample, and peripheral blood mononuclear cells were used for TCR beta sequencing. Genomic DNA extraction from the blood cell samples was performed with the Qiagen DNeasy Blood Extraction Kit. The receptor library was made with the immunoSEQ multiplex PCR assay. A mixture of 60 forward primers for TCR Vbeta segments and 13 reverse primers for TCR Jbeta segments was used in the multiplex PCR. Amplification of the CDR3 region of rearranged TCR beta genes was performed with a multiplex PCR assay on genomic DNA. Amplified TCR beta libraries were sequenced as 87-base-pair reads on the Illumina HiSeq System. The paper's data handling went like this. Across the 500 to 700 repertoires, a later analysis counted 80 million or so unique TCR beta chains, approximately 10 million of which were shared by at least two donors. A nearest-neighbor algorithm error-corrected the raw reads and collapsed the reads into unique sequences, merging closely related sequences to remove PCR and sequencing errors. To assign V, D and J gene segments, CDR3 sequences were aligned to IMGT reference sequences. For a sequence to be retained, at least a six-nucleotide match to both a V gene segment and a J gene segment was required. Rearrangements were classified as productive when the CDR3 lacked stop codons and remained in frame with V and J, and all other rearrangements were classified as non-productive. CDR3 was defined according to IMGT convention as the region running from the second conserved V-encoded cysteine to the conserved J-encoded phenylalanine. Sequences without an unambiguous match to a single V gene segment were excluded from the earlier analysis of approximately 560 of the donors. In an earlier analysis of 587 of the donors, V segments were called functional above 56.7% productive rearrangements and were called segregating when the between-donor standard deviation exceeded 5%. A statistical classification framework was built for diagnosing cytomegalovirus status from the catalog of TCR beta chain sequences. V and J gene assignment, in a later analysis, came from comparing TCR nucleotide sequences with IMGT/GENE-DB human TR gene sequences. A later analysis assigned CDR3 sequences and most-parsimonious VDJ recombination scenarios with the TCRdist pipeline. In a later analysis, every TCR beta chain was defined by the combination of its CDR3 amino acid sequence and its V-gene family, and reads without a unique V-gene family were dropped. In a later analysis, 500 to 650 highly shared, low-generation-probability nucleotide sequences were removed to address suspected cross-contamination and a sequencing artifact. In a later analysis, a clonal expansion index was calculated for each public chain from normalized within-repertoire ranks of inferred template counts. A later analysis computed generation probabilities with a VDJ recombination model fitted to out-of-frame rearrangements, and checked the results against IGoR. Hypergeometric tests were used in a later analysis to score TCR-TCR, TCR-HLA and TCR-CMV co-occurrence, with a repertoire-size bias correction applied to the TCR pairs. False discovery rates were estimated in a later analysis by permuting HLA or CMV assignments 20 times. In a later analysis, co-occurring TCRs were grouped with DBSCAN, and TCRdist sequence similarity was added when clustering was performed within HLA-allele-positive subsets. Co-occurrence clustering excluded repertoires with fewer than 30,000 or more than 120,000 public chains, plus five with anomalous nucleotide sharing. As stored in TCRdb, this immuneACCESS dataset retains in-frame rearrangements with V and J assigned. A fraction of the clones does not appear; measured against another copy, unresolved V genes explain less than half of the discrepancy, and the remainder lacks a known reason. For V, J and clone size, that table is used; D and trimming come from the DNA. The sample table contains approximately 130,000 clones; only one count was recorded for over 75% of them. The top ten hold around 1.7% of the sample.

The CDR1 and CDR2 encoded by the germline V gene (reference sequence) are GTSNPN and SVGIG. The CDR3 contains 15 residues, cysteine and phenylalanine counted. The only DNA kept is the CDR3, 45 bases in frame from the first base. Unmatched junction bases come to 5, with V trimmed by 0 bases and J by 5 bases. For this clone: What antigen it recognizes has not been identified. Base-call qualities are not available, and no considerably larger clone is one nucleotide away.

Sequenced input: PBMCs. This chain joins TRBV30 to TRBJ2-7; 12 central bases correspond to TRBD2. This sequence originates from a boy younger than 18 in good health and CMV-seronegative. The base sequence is TGTGCCTGGAGTGTGTCACTAGCGGGAGGAGACGAGCAGTACTTC. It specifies CAWSVSLAGGDEQYF.